Included here is one T cell receptor (beta chain) sequence, with context. This specimen belongs to a study of blood T cell repertoires in COVID-19. On the study more broadly: Sites in the United States, Italy and Spain provided acute and convalescent COVID-19 samples. Nucleic acid was either cDNA or gDNA, and it came from T cells, B-cell-depleted T cells, or PBMCs.

Original processing methods: Reference gene primer amplification in the assay estimated nucleated cell counts. Here immunoSEQ multiplex PCR was the method, and the copy in TCRdb shows in-frame clones only, minus some. V and J calls and clone size are as listed in that table; D and trimming were resolved from the DNA. The sample includes tens of thousands of clones, 80% to 90% seen only once; the top ten take 4.5% to 5%. V lost 6 bases, J lost 2 bases, and 6 bases stayed unmatched. Germline CDR1 reads SNHLY; CDR2 reads FYNNEI. The CDR3 runs to 14 residues. This TCR was sampled from a woman in her forties or fifties with active COVID-19. Sequenced: peripheral blood. The chain carries TRBV2 and TRBJ2-7; 8 bases are shared with TRBD1. The CDR3 is CASRGSQGAYEQYF. The CDR3 DNA sequence: TGTGCCAGCAGGGGGTCACAGGGGGCCTACGAGCAGTACTTC.